What follows are 11 T cell receptor beta chains derived from one specimen sequenced in a study of blood T cell repertoires in COVID-19. Sequenced by immunoSEQ multiplex PCR; TCRdb stores in-frame clones only, minus some. Found here are 400,000 to 550,000 clones, around nine tenths of them singletons; the top ten hold more than 4%. The sample was peripheral blood. The source of these receptors is a woman under 40 with acute or convalescent COVID-19.

The chain links TRBV2 to TRBJ2-5; 9 bases line up with TRBD2. The J segment lost 3 bases and the V segment lost 7 bases, leaving 6 bases of the junction unmatched. The CDR3 consists of 14 residues. Germline CDR1 and CDR2: SNHLY and FYNNEI. CDR3 region: CASKLIAGEETQYF. DNA of the CDR3: TGTGCCAGCAAATTGATAGCGGGGGAAGAGACCCAGTACTTC.

This clone has only one observation. One junction end does not reproduce the germline sequence, and a read error may be involved. This chain joins TRBV5-1 and TRBJ2-5; D possibly corresponds to TRBD1 (6 bases). Looked up from germline, CDR1 is SGHRS and CDR2 is YFSETQ. The CDR3 is 16 amino acids. The CDR3 DNA reads as TGCGCCAGCAGCCCTGCCGTCCAGGGGCACCACGAGACCCAGTACTTC. This gives the protein CASSPAVQGHHETQYF.

CDR3 in DNA: TGTGCCAGCAGCTCCCGGGGGGGAGCAGGGCCCTGGACTGAAGCTTTCTTT. Its protein is CASSSRGGAGPWTEAFF. This chain links TRBV7-2 with TRBJ1-1; TRBD1 is a possible D gene (5 bases). Germline-derived CDR1 and CDR2 are SGHTA and FQGNSA. The length of the CDR3 is 17 residues. Trimming removed 4 bases at V and 5 bases at J, with 23 bases between.

This clone appeared a few times. V is TRBV5-3 and J is TRBJ1-6; D perhaps matches TRBD1 (6 bases). TRBV5-3 is known as an ORF, though its function is uncertain. V was shortened by 2 bases and J by 7 bases, with 13 bases between the two germline ends. The CDR3 is made up of 15 amino acids. The CDR3 reads CARSFRAGENSPLHF. CDR3 DNA: TGTGCCAGAAGCTTTCGGGCAGGGGAGAATTCACCCCTCCACTTT.

The chain employs TRBV4-1 and TRBJ2-7, with a possible D match to TRBD2 (6 bases). The CDR3 extends over 17 amino acids. Germline V gene sequence: CDR1 MGHRA, CDR2 YSYEKL. Trimming left V 5 bases short and J 1 base short, with 21 bases between. CDR3 coding DNA: TGCGCCAGCAGCTACAAACTTCCGGGACTCCTGTCCTACGAGCAGTACTTC. Amino acid sequence: CASSYKLPGLLSYEQYF.

The rearrangement links TRBV2 to TRBJ2-1, with D possibly matching TRBD1 (6 bases). The CDR3 is 15 residues long. CDR1 is SNHLY, CDR2 FYNNEI, per germline. V was clipped by 7 bases and J by 4 bases, with 17 bases between them. The CDR3 loop reads CASTDGGQLYNEQFF. The CDR3 DNA is TGTGCCAGCACCGACGGAGGACAGCTTTACAATGAGCAGTTCTTC.

The chain joins TRBV9 to TRBJ2-1; possible D gene TRBD2, 6 bases. There are 16 residues in the CDR3. Germline CDR1 is SGDLS and CDR2 is YYNGEE. V lost 0 bases and J lost 0, with 10 bases in between. The CDR3 sequence: CASSVAAGSSYNEQFF. Written as DNA, the CDR3 is TGTGCCAGCAGCGTAGCGGCGGGGAGCTCCTACAATGAGCAGTTCTTC.

This clone was seen a handful of times. The rearrangement joins TRBV7-3 to TRBJ1-1; maybe TRBD1 (6 bases). The V end was cut by 5 bases, the J end by 4 bases, with 17 bases between. CDR3 length: 15 amino acids. Germline V CDR1 and CDR2: SGHTA, FQGTGA. The CDR3 DNA reads TGTGCCAGCAGCCAGGGGTTAGGGGTTGTCACTGAAGCTTTCTTT. Its protein is CASSQGLGVVTEAFF.

V and J are TRBV18 and TRBJ1-1, with a weak D call TRBD1 (5 bases). Germline assignment: CDR1 KGHSH and CDR2 LQKENI. The CDR3 contains 14 residues. Trimming pared 1 base from V and 5 bases from J, leaving 11 bases between. The CDR3 spells CASSPRREGTEAFF. The CDR3 DNA follows: TGTGCCAGCTCACCACGAAGGGAGGGGACTGAAGCTTTCTTT.

This sequence joins TRBV20-1 and TRBJ2-1; 13 nucleotides line up with TRBD2. After removal of 3 bases from V and 7 bases from J, the junction contained 15 bases not matched to a gene. There are 18 residues in the CDR3. CDR1 DFQATT and CDR2 SNEGSKA come from the germline V gene (reference sequence). CDR3 DNA sequence: TGCAGTGCTAGTTTCTTCGGGACTAGCGGGGCCTTAGGGAATGAGCAGTTCTTC. Translated, it gives CSASFFGTSGALGNEQFF.

This chain uses TRBV7-8 with TRBJ2-3; D uncertain. The CDR3 length is 13 residues. The germline gives CDR1 SGHVS, CDR2 FQNEAQ. Trimming stripped 7 bases from V and 6 bases from J, with 14 bases between. As DNA, the CDR3 is TGTGCCAGCAACAGCAAAAAATCCGATACGCAGTATTTT. Translated: CASNSKKSDTQYF.